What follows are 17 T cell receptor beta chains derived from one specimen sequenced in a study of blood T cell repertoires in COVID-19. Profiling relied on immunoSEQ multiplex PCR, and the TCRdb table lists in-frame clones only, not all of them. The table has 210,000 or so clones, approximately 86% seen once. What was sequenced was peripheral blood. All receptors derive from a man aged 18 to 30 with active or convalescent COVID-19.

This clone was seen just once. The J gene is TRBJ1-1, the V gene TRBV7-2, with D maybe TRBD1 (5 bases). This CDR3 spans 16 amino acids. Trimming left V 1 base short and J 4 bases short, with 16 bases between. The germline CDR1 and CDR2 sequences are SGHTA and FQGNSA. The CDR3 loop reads CASSLVRGRMGTEAFF. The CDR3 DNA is TGTGCCAGCAGCTTAGTAAGGGGCAGGATGGGCACTGAAGCTTTCTTT. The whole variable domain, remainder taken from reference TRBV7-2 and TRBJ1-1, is GAGVSQSPSNKVTEKGKDVELRCDPISGHTALYWYRQSLGQGLEFLIYFQGNSAPDKSGLPSDRFSAERTGGSVSTLTIQRTQQEDSAVYLCASSLVRGRMGTEAFFGQGTRLTVV.

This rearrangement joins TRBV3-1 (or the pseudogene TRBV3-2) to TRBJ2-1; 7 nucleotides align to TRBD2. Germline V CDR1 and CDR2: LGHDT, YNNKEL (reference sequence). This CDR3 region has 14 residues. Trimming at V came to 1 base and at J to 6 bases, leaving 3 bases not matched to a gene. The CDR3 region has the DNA TGTGCCAGCAGCCAAGTCCCGGGGGGCAATGAGCAGTTCTTC. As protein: CASSQVPGGNEQFF.

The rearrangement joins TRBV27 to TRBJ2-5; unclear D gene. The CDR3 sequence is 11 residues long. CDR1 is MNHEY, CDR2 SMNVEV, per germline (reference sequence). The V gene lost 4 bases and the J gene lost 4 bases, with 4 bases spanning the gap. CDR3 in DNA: TGTGCCAGCAGTTACGGAGAGACCCAGTACTTC. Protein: CASSYGETQYF.

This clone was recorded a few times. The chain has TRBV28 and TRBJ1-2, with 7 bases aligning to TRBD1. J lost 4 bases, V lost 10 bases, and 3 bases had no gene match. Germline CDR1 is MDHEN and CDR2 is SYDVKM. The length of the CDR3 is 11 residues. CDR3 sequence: CAIRQGYGYTF. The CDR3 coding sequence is TGTGCCATCAGACAGGGCTATGGCTACACCTTC.

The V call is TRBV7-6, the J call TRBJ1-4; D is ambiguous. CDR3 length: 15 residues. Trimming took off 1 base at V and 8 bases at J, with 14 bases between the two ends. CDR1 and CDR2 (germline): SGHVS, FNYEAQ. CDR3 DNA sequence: TGTGCCAGCAGCTTAGGGGCCTTAAGAACCGAAAAACTGTTTTTT. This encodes CASSLGALRTEKLFF.

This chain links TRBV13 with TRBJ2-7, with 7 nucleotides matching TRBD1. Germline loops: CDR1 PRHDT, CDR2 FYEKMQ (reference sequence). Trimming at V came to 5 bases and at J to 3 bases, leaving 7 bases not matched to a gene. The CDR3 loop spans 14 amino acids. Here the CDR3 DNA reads TGTGCCAGCAGCCAAGACAGGGCAAACTACGAGCAGTACTTC. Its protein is CASSQDRANYEQYF.

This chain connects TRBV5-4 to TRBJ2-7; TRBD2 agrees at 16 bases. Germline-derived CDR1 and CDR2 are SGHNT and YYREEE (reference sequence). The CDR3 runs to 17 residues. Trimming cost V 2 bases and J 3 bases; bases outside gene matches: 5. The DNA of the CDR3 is TGTGCCAGCAGCTTATCGGGGACTAGCGGGAGGGTCTACGAGCAGTACTTC. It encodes CASSLSGTSGRVYEQYF.

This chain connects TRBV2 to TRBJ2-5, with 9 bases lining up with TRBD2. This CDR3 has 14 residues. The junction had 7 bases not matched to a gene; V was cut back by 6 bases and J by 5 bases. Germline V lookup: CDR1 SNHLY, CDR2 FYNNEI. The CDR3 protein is CASREREVRETQYF. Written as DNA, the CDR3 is TGTGCCAGCAGGGAGCGGGAGGTCAGGGAGACCCAGTACTTC.

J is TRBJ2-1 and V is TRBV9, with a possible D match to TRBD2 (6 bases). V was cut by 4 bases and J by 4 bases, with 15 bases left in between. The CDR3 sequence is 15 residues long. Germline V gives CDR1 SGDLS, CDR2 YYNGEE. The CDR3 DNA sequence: TGTGCCAGCAGCCCTACCCCCAGCGGGTACAATGAGCAGTTCTTC. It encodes CASSPTPSGYNEQFF.

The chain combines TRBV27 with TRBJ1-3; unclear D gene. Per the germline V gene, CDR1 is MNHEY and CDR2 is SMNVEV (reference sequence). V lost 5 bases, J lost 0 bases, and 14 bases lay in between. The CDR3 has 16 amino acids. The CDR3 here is CASSPTGWVSGNTIYF. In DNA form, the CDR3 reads TGTGCCAGCAGTCCCACCGGGTGGGTCTCTGGAAACACCATATATTTT.

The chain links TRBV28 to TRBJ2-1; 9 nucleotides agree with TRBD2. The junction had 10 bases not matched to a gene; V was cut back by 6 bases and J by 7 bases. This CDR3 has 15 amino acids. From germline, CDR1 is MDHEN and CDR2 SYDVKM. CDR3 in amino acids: CASSRPGLAGNEQFF. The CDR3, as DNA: TGTGCCAGCAGCCGCCCGGGACTAGCAGGAAATGAGCAGTTCTTC.

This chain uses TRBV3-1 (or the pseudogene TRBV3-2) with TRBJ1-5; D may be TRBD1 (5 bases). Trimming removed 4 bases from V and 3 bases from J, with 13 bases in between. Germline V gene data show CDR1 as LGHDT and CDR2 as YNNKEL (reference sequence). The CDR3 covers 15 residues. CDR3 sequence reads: CASSPGMTDNQPQHF. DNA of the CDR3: TGTGCCAGCAGCCCAGGGATGACTGACAATCAGCCCCAGCATTTT.

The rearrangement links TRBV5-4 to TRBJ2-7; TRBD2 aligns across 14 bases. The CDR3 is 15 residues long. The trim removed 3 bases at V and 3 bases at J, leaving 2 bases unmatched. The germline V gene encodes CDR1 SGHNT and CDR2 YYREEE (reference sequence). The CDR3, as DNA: TGTGCCAGCAGCTACGGGACTAGCGGGAGCTACGAGCAGTACTTC. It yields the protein CASSYGTSGSYEQYF.

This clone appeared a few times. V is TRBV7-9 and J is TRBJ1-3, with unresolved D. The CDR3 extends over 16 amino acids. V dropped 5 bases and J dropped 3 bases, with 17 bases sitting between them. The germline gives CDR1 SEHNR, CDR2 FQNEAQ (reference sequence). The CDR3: CASSDSSRLVGNTIYF. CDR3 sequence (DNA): TGTGCCAGCAGCGACTCGTCCCGTCTTGTTGGAAACACCATATATTTT.

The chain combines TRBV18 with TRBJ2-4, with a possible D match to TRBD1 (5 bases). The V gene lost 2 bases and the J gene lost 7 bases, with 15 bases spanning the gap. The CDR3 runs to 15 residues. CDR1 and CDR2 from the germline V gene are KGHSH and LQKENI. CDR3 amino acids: CASSPWAGSGNIQYF. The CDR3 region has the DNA TGTGCCAGCTCACCATGGGCAGGGTCCGGGAACATTCAGTACTTC.

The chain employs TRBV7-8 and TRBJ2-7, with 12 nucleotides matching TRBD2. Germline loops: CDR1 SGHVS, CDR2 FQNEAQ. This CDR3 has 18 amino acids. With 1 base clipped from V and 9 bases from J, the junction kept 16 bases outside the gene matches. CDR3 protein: CASSLGGRGRTSGRRQYF. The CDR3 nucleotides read TGTGCCAGCAGCTTAGGAGGCAGGGGGCGTACTAGCGGGAGGCGGCAGTACTTC.

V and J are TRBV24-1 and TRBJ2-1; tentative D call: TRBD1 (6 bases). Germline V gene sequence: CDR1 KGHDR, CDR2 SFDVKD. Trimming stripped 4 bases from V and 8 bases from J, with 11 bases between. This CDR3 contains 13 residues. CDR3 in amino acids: CATSDPNRDEQFF. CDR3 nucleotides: TGTGCCACCAGTGACCCAAACAGGGATGAGCAGTTCTTC.